This T cell receptor (beta chain) originates from a study of T cell repertoires in cytomegalovirus infection. For the study at large: Carrying CMV and the relevant HLA type showed in public TCR beta signatures.

One entry per CDR3 protein, called by TCRdb with MiXCR from the reads. The data hold some 800,000 distinct CDR3 sequences, with around a third observed a single time. General study results and limits: Adding up the frequency of public TCR beta families identified people who carried CMV plus the relevant HLA.

To note about this clonotype: What it binds is not known.

The receptor was isolated from a human donor in good health (CMV status not recorded). Some clones in this sample may be carry-over from other donors' samples. The source was cultured CD8+ T cells from PBMCs, collected from culture after CMV antigen stimulation.

This CDR3 reads CASRSAGDTDTQYF. The CDR3 DNA sequence: TGTGCCAGCAGATCCGCGGGGGACACAGATACGCAGTATTTT. The chain carries TRBV27 and TRBJ2-3; 7 bases fit TRBD2. Trimming cost V 6 bases and J 2 bases; bases outside gene matches: 5. The CDR3 extends over 14 amino acids. Per the germline V gene, CDR1 is MNHEY and CDR2 is SMNVEV (reference sequence).